The clone carrying this T cell receptor (beta chain) was detected many times. The antigen is not known. This entry comes from a study of T cells in Graves' hyperthyroidism and ophthalmopathy. General study points: Ophthalmopathy stood apart from stable hyperthyroidism in a 13 V-J model. Ophthalmopathy got predicted by the model a median 6.5 months before its onset.

Active moderate-to-severe ophthalmopathy, Clinical Activity Score at least 3, NOSPECS at least 4, under 3 months' duration. Patients having uncontrolled infection, another autoimmune disease, pregnancy or lactation were not included. The germline CDR1 and CDR2 sequences are LGHDT and YNNKEL (reference sequence). With 0 bases removed from V and 5 bases from J, the gap between germline ends came to 14 bases. The length of the CDR3 is 15 residues. Authors of the study amplified TCR beta CDR3 regions from RNA transcripts. Using the HTBI primer set, a first-round RT-PCR was run on the TCR CDR3. A single record per CDR3 protein comes from TCRdb applying MiXCR to the multiplex PCR reads. The sample records 400,000 to 500,000 distinct CDR3 sequences, roughly 14% being singletons.

Sample: blood. This sequence was found in a man aged 18 to 29 with Graves' ophthalmopathy. V usage is TRBV3-1 and J usage is TRBJ2-7; D perhaps matches TRBD2 (6 bases). The CDR3 bases are TGTGCCAGCAGCCAAGATTGGGTGGCTAGCGACGAGCAGTACTTC. Translated, it gives CASSQDWVASDEQYF.